These 25 T cell receptor beta chains were all obtained from the same sample, sequenced in a study of T cell changes during pregnancy in multiple sclerosis. Data came from immunoSEQ multiplex PCR; TCRdb stores just in-frame clones and leaves some out. The sample has over 65,000 clones; 90% to 95% are singletons. Sequencing used peripheral blood, obtained in the first trimester of pregnancy. These receptors came from a female donor with multiple sclerosis, enrolled in a pregnancy study.

The chain combines TRBV18 with TRBJ1-6; a possible D gene is TRBD1 (5 bases). Germline CDR1 and CDR2: KGHSH and LQKENI. The CDR3 is made up of 14 amino acids. With 2 bases removed from V and 7 bases from J, the gap between germline ends came to 9 bases. CDR3 sequence reads: CASSPGGRNSPLHF. CDR3 nucleotide sequence: TGTGCCAGCTCACCAGGGGGGAGGAATTCACCCCTCCACTTT.

V and J are TRBV7-9 and TRBJ2-3, with 8 bases aligning to TRBD2. The CDR3 contains 13 residues. The germline V gene has CDR1 SEHNR and CDR2 FQNEAQ (reference sequence). V dropped 4 bases and J dropped 5; count of bases not matched to a gene: 2. The chain's CDR3 is CASSSRGGDTQYF. The CDR3 DNA sequence: TGTGCCAGCAGCTCCCGGGGGGGAGATACGCAGTATTTT.

This chain connects TRBV2 to TRBJ2-7; D gene uncertain. Trimming cost V 6 bases and J 2 bases, with 11 bases left between them. The CDR3 is 13 amino acids. Germline CDR1 reads SNHLY; CDR2 reads FYNNEI. The DNA for the CDR3 is TGTGCCAGCAGCGAGGCCCCCCCCTACGAGCAGTACTTC. This translates into CASSEAPPYEQYF.

This chain joins TRBV19 and TRBJ1-1; TRBD1 agrees at 7 bases. In germline, CDR1 is LNHDA, CDR2 SQIVND (reference sequence). This CDR3 is 13 amino acids long. The J segment lost 5 bases and the V segment lost 4 bases, leaving 4 bases of the junction unmatched. In DNA, the CDR3 is TGTGCCAGTAGTACCCAGGGGGTAACTGAAGCTTTCTTT. This translates into CASSTQGVTEAFF.

The chain is built from TRBV7-6 and TRBJ1-3, with TRBD1 as a possible D gene (5 bases). CDR3 length: 16 amino acids. V lost 1 base and J 2 bases, leaving 12 bases between the germline ends. The germline V gene encodes CDR1 SGHVS and CDR2 FNYEAQ. In nucleotides, the CDR3 is TGTGCCAGCAGCTTAGGCGGCGGGGGGGCTGGAAACACCATATATTTT. Translating gives CASSLGGGGAGNTIYF.

The V gene is TRBV4-3, the J gene TRBJ1-2; D uncertain. Germline values: CDR1 LGHNA, CDR2 YSLEER. Deletions cut 1 base from V and 6 bases from J, with 12 bases between. The CDR3 is 14 amino acids. The CDR3 is CASSQGIQSHGYTF. The CDR3 DNA reads TGCGCCAGCAGCCAAGGGATACAGTCGCATGGCTACACCTTC.

The CDR3 reads CASSSSWRSGGTDTQYF. CDR3 DNA: TGTGCCAGCAGTTCCTCCTGGAGAAGCGGAGGCACAGATACGCAGTATTTT. This sequence joins TRBV27 and TRBJ2-3; tentatively, D is TRBD2 (5 bases). Looked up from germline, CDR1 is MNHEY and CDR2 is SMNVEV (reference sequence). The CDR3 spans 17 residues. V gave up 4 bases and J gave up 1 base, with 18 bases separating them.

This clone was picked up one time. The chain links TRBV6-5 to TRBJ2-7; a weak D match, TRBD2 (6 bases). Looked up from germline, CDR1 is MNHEY and CDR2 is SVGAGI. CDR3 length: 14 residues. V lost 6 bases to trimming and J lost 0 bases, with 12 bases between them. In DNA form, the CDR3 reads TGTGCCAGCAGGGTAGCGGAAAGCTCCTACGAGCAGTACTTC. Residues: CASRVAESSYEQYF.

The rearrangement joins TRBV11-3 to TRBJ2-3, with D hard to call. V was cut by 4 bases and J by 1 base, with 9 bases left in between. The CDR3 covers 14 residues. CDR1 is SGHNT and CDR2 is YENEEA in the germline V gene. In DNA form, the CDR3 reads TGTGCCAGCAGCTCGCATACTGGCACAGATACGCAGTATTTT. It encodes CASSSHTGTDTQYF.

This chain connects TRBV2 to TRBJ2-2; D is unresolved. Trimming took off 0 bases at V and 6 bases at J, with 8 bases between the two ends. The CDR3 is made up of 14 amino acids. The germline V gene encodes CDR1 SNHLY and CDR2 FYNNEI. The CDR3 bases are TGTGCCAGCAGTGAAGCGCGAATTGCCGGGGAGCTGTTTTTT. Translation: CASSEARIAGELFF.

V gene TRBV6-6 combines with J gene TRBJ2-7; the match to TRBD1 covers 8 bases. V was pared by 6 bases and J by 6 bases, with 16 bases of the junction left unmatched. Germline loops: CDR1 MNHNY, CDR2 SVGAGI (reference sequence). The CDR3 covers 16 residues. CDR3 sequence: CASRSFGQGSMGEQYF. The CDR3 region has the DNA TGTGCCAGCAGGAGTTTCGGACAGGGTAGTATGGGCGAGCAGTACTTC.

The chain links TRBV28 to TRBJ1-5; D is unresolved. The CDR3 has 22 amino acids. V lost 4 bases and J 4 bases, leaving 35 bases between the germline ends. Germline values: CDR1 MDHEN, CDR2 SYDVKM. In DNA form, the CDR3 reads TGTGCCAGCAGTTCCTTGTATGCGACTAGCGACACTCACCCGGAACCTAATCAGCCCCAGCATTTT. Protein sequence: CASSSLYATSDTHPEPNQPQHF. The full variable domain, with the rest looked up from reference TRBV28 and TRBJ1-5, is DVKVTQSSRYLVKRTGEKVFLECVQDMDHENMFWYRQDPGLGLRLIYFSYDVKMKEKGDIPEGYSVSREKKERFSLILESASTNQTSMYLCASSSLYATSDTHPEPNQPQHFGDGTRLSIL.

CDR3 in DNA: TGTGCCAGCTCATCCGCTGGGGCCAACGTCCTGACTTTC. Translation: CASSSAGANVLTF. This chain links TRBV18 with TRBJ2-6; D unresolved. CDR3 length equals 13 residues. Trimming took 5 bases from V and 2 from J, leaving 4 bases between them. The germline V gene encodes CDR1 KGHSH and CDR2 LQKENI.

The chain joins TRBV11-2 to TRBJ1-1; possible D gene TRBD1, 6 bases. Trimming took off 2 bases at V and 1 base at J, with 14 bases between the two ends. The V gene's germline CDR1 is SGHAT and CDR2 FQNNGV. The CDR3 consists of 16 residues. The CDR3 is CASSLLGTSANTEAFF. In DNA form, the CDR3 reads TGTGCCAGCAGCTTATTGGGGACATCGGCGAACACTGAAGCTTTCTTT.

The chain is built from TRBV5-8 and TRBJ2-1; 7 positions match TRBD2. The ends lost 1 base at V and 2 bases at J; junction bases unmatched: 3. Germline V gives CDR1 SGHTS, CDR2 YDEGEE. CDR3 length: 15 residues. The CDR3 bases are TGTGCCAGCAGCTTGCTGGGGGGGGCCTACAATGAGCAGTTCTTC. Translation gives CASSLLGGAYNEQFF.

V gene TRBV7-9 combines with J gene TRBJ2-2; TRBD2 aligns across 8 bases. Trimming took 3 bases from V and 6 from J; bases not matched to a gene: 9. From germline, CDR1 is SEHNR and CDR2 FQNEAQ (reference sequence). This CDR3 is 16 amino acids long. The CDR3 DNA is TGTGCCAGCAGCTTCAGACGGGAGGGCCAGGCCGGGGAGCTGTTTTTT. This codes for CASSFRREGQAGELFF.

This rearrangement joins TRBV5-1 to TRBJ1-3, with 7 bases lining up with TRBD1. The V gene end was trimmed by 0 bases and the J gene end by 2 bases; junction bases not matched to a gene: 2. The CDR3 loop spans 15 amino acids. Germline CDR1 and CDR2: SGHRS and YFSETQ. Here the CDR3 DNA reads TGCGCCAGCAGCTTGGGACAGGGAACTGGAAACACCATATATTTT. Residues: CASSLGQGTGNTIYF.

The V call is TRBV27, the J call TRBJ1-6; 9 nucleotides line up with TRBD1. CDR1 and CDR2 (germline): MNHEY, SMNVEV (reference sequence). CDR3 size: 16 residues. After removal of 5 bases from V and 3 bases from J, the junction contained 5 bases not matched to a gene. CDR3 coding DNA: TGTGCCAGCAGTCCCACAGGGGGCCACTATAATTCACCCCTCCACTTT. Protein product: CASSPTGGHYNSPLHF.

The J gene is TRBJ2-1, the V gene TRBV6-1; TRBD2 matches at 16 bases. This CDR3 comprises 18 residues. CDR1 and CDR2 (germline): MNHNS, SASEGT. J was trimmed by 4 bases and V by 4 bases; bases with no gene match: 7. As DNA, the CDR3 is TGTGCCAGCAGTGCCCCGGGACTAGCGGGAGGGATTTACAATGAGCAGTTCTTC. Encoded protein: CASSAPGLAGGIYNEQFF.

CDR3 region: CASSLGHGGAGYEQYF. CDR3 in DNA: TGTGCCAGCAGCTTGGGTCACGGGGGGGCGGGTTACGAGCAGTACTTC. V and J are TRBV5-4 and TRBJ2-7; 8 nucleotides line up with TRBD2. The trim removed 0 bases at V and 4 bases at J, leaving 9 bases unmatched. CDR1 SGHNT and CDR2 YYREEE come from the germline V gene (reference sequence). The CDR3 spans 16 residues.

The chain uses TRBV10-3 and TRBJ1-6, with 9 nucleotides matching TRBD1. This CDR3 is 14 amino acids long. Trimming removed 6 bases from V and 7 bases from J; junction bases left unmatched: 4. Germline V gene lookup returns CDR1 ENHRY and CDR2 SYGVKD. DNA for the CDR3: TGTGCCATCAGCCGGGACAGGGAGAATTCACCCCTCCACTTT. Protein product: CAISRDRENSPLHF.

This sequence joins TRBV28 and TRBJ2-5; 7 bases are a match to TRBD2. The CDR3 has 15 amino acids. Germline CDR1 MDHEN, CDR2 SYDVKM. V lost 5 bases to trimming and J lost 5 bases; unmatched junction nucleotides: 11. CDR3 coding DNA: TGTGCCAGCAGTCCCTCGGGGGGTGCGAAGGAGACCCAGTACTTC. Translating it yields CASSPSGGAKETQYF. Variable domain in full (rest from reference TRBV28 and TRBJ2-5): DVKVTQSSRYLVKRTGEKVFLECVQDMDHENMFWYRQDPGLGLRLIYFSYDVKMKEKGDIPEGYSVSREKKERFSLILESASTNQTSMYLCASSPSGGAKETQYFGPGTRLLVL.

The rearrangement joins TRBV5-1 to TRBJ2-1; D remains unclear. This CDR3 is built from 15 residues. The germline V and J ends were trimmed by 3 bases and 4 bases, with 14 bases remaining between them. The germline CDR1 and CDR2 sequences are SGHRS and YFSETQ. The CDR3 reads CASSSGVNPYNEQFF. DNA of the CDR3: TGCGCCAGCAGCTCTGGAGTAAATCCGTACAATGAGCAGTTCTTC. Full variable domain (outside the CDR3, taken from reference TRBV5-1 and TRBJ2-1): KAGVTQTPRYLIKTRGQQVTLSCSPISGHRSVSWYQQTPGQGLQFLFEYFSETQRNKGNFPGRFSGRQFSNSRSEMNVSTLELGDSALYLCASSSGVNPYNEQFFGPGTRLTVL.

This chain uses TRBV2 with TRBJ2-1; perhaps TRBD2 as D (7 bases). Deletions cut 4 bases from V and 6 bases from J, with 13 bases between. CDR1 SNHLY and CDR2 FYNNEI come from the germline V gene. The CDR3 consists of 14 residues. As DNA, the CDR3 is TGTGCCAGCAGTGTCCTAGCGGACAGCAATGAGCAGTTCTTC. Its translation: CASSVLADSNEQFF. The complete variable domain, with remaining parts taken from reference TRBV2 and TRBJ2-1, reads EPEVTQTPSHQVTQMGQEVILRCVPISNHLYFYWYRQILGQKVEFLVSFYNNEISEKSEIFDDQFSVERPDGSNFTLKIRSTKLEDSAMYFCASSVLADSNEQFFGPGTRLTVL.

V gene TRBV27 combines with J gene TRBJ2-7; 9 bases align to TRBD2. Germline lookup yields CDR1 MNHEY and CDR2 SMNVEV (reference sequence). CDR3 length equals 16 residues. Losses at the gene ends were 6 bases for V and 2 bases for J; bases not matched to a gene: 11. CDR3 bases: TGTGCCAGCAGACTCTCAGGACTAGCGCCTACCTACGAGCAGTACTTC. Its translation is CASRLSGLAPTYEQYF.